These T cell receptor beta chains were read from a single sample in a study of T-cell memory formation after mild COVID-19. TCRdb used MiXCR to reprocess the 5' RACE reads, holding one entry per CDR3 protein. In the table there are hundreds of thousands of distinct CDR3 sequences, around 15% of which are singletons. Specimen: PBMCs or a T cell subset sorted from them (not recorded which). The origin of the receptors is a man between 18 and 35 years old who had mild COVID-19 (a few samples of this study predate the infection). Cell type and time point are not known. Both conserved end residues are part of each CDR3. Each record gives: CDR3 length, V gene, D gene, clone size, J gene, CDR3 protein, CDR3 DNA. D genes are given only for firm matches. Some rows mark clone size as missing; the rest say once, few, many or name a class of expanded clone.

cdr3_length: 12; v_call: TRBV28; d_call: TRBD1; clone_size: few; j_call: TRBJ1-2; cdr3_aa: CASAGQPYGYTF; cdr3_nt: TGTGCCAGCGCGGGACAGCCCTATGGCTACACCTTC
cdr3_length: 17; v_call: TRBV4-3; d_call: TRBD1; clone_size: -; j_call: TRBJ1-5; cdr3_aa: CASSQGAGGAGNQPQHF; cdr3_nt: TGCGCCAGCAGCCAAGGGGCAGGGGGCGCAGGCAATCAGCCCCAGCATTTT
cdr3_length: 14; v_call: TRBV11-1; d_call: TRBD1; clone_size: few; j_call: TRBJ1-2; cdr3_aa: CASSLDRGSYGYTF; cdr3_nt: TGTGCCAGCAGCCTCGACAGGGGAAGCTATGGCTACACCTTC
cdr3_length: 15; v_call: TRBV6-1; d_call: -; clone_size: -; j_call: TRBJ1-2; cdr3_aa: CASSEATGPNYGYTF; cdr3_nt: TGTGCCAGCAGTGAAGCGACGGGCCCTAACTATGGCTACACCTTC
cdr3_length: 15; v_call: TRBV6-2/TRBV6-3; d_call: -; clone_size: -; j_call: TRBJ1-6; cdr3_aa: CASRRQNLYNSPLHF; cdr3_nt: TGTGCCAGCCGCCGACAGAACCTCTATAATTCACCCCTCCACTTT
cdr3_length: 15; v_call: TRBV7-9; d_call: TRBD1; clone_size: -; j_call: TRBJ1-2; cdr3_aa: CASSLVLGQGKSYTF; cdr3_nt: TGTGCCAGCAGCTTAGTCCTGGGACAGGGAAAATCCTACACCTTC
cdr3_length: 13; v_call: TRBV18; d_call: -; clone_size: -; j_call: TRBJ2-3; cdr3_aa: CASSPLPPNTQYF; cdr3_nt: TGTGCCAGCTCACCACTCCCTCCGAATACGCAGTATTTT
cdr3_length: 15; v_call: TRBV6-5; d_call: TRBD1; clone_size: many; j_call: TRBJ2-4; cdr3_aa: CASSSPGQGKNIQYF; cdr3_nt: TGTGCCAGCAGTTCCCCGGGACAGGGCAAAAACATTCAGTACTTC
cdr3_length: 13; v_call: TRBV7-9; d_call: -; clone_size: once; j_call: TRBJ2-1; cdr3_aa: CASKPPRGDEQFF; cdr3_nt: TGTGCCAGTAAACCTCCGAGGGGGGATGAGCAGTTCTTC
cdr3_length: 14; v_call: TRBV2; d_call: -; clone_size: -; j_call: TRBJ1-3; cdr3_aa: CASSSKLSGNTIYF; cdr3_nt: TGTGCCAGCAGTTCTAAGCTCTCTGGAAACACCATATATTTT
cdr3_length: 12; v_call: TRBV7-2; d_call: -; clone_size: -; j_call: TRBJ1-2; cdr3_aa: CASSLWGVGYTF; cdr3_nt: TGTGCCAGCAGCTTATGGGGGGTTGGCTACACCTTC
cdr3_length: 16; v_call: TRBV4-2; d_call: -; clone_size: many; j_call: TRBJ2-7; cdr3_aa: CASSRDIGRDSYEQYF; cdr3_nt: TGTGCCAGCAGCCGAGACATAGGACGGGACTCCTACGAGCAGTACTTC
cdr3_length: 16; v_call: TRBV6-5; d_call: -; clone_size: -; j_call: TRBJ1-3; cdr3_aa: CASSQPPGLSGNTIYF; cdr3_nt: TGTGCCAGCAGTCAACCACCGGGGCTCTCTGGAAACACCATATATTTT
cdr3_length: 15; v_call: TRBV12-3/TRBV12-4; d_call: TRBD1; clone_size: -; j_call: TRBJ1-5; cdr3_aa: CASMTGWYSNQPQHF; cdr3_nt: TGTGCCAGCATGACAGGGTGGTATAGCAATCAGCCCCAGCATTTT
cdr3_length: 15; v_call: TRBV7-9; d_call: -; clone_size: few; j_call: TRBJ1-5; cdr3_aa: CASSGRGGINQPQHF; cdr3_nt: TGTGCCAGCAGCGGTCGGGGGGGGATCAATCAGCCCCAGCATTTT
cdr3_length: 15; v_call: TRBV5-1; d_call: TRBD2; clone_size: -; j_call: TRBJ2-3; cdr3_aa: CASSPTSGATDTQYF; cdr3_nt: TGCGCCAGTTCCCCGACTAGCGGGGCGACAGATACGCAGTATTTT
cdr3_length: 14; v_call: TRBV4-1; d_call: -; clone_size: -; j_call: TRBJ1-4; cdr3_aa: CASSQVPGREKLFF; cdr3_nt: TGCGCCAGCAGCCAAGTCCCAGGACGTGAAAAACTGTTTTTT
cdr3_length: 16; v_call: TRBV7-2; d_call: TRBD1; clone_size: -; j_call: TRBJ1-1; cdr3_aa: CASSLGGTGGFPEAFF; cdr3_nt: TGTGCCAGCAGCTTAGGGGGGACAGGGGGCTTCCCTGAAGCTTTCTTT
cdr3_length: 16; v_call: TRBV7-6; d_call: TRBD2; clone_size: -; j_call: TRBJ2-5; cdr3_aa: CASSIGTILYQETQYF; cdr3_nt: TGTGCCAGCAGCATCGGGACTATCCTGTACCAAGAGACCCAGTACTTC
cdr3_length: 13; v_call: TRBV29-1; d_call: TRBD1; clone_size: -; j_call: TRBJ2-5; cdr3_aa: CSVARTGSETQYF; cdr3_nt: TGCAGCGTTGCCAGGACAGGGTCGGAGACCCAGTACTTC
cdr3_length: 14; v_call: TRBV29-1; d_call: TRBD1; clone_size: -; j_call: TRBJ2-7; cdr3_aa: CSVAQGYSSYEQYF; cdr3_nt: TGCAGCGTGGCACAGGGGTACAGCTCCTACGAGCAGTACTTC
cdr3_length: 15; v_call: TRBV20-1; d_call: -; clone_size: -; j_call: TRBJ1-1; cdr3_aa: CSASGAGTLNTEAFF; cdr3_nt: TGCAGTGCTAGTGGGGCAGGGACTCTGAACACTGAAGCTTTCTTT
cdr3_length: 14; v_call: TRBV4-1; d_call: -; clone_size: once; j_call: TRBJ1-2; cdr3_aa: CASSQVGRDYGYTF; cdr3_nt: TGCGCCAGCAGCCAAGTGGGCAGGGACTATGGCTACACCTTC